These 18 T cell receptor beta chains originate from one sample sequenced in a study of metastatic and nonmetastatic thyroid tumors. Thyroid surgery was performed in patients who had received no treatment beforehand. TCRdb ran MiXCR on the PCR reads. Of around 20,000 clones detected, more than 15% appear once; the ten largest clones hold about 10%. Sample: tumor tissue. Source of these receptors: a female donor with papillary thyroid cancer or a benign thyroid nodule (not recorded which). Some clones in this sample may be carry-over from other donors' samples.

This clone was counted many times. The chain has TRBV5-1 and TRBJ1-1; the D gene is possibly TRBD1 (5 bases). The germline V gene has CDR1 SGHRS and CDR2 YFSETQ. CDR3 size: 16 residues. The V gene lost 3 bases and the J gene lost 1 base, with 16 bases spanning the gap. The CDR3 loop is CASSSQIRGGNTEAFF. CDR3 nucleotide sequence: TGCGCCAGCAGCTCGCAAATTAGGGGCGGGAACACTGAAGCTTTCTTT. The variable domain in full, completed from reference TRBV5-1 and TRBJ1-1, reads KAGVTQTPRYLIKTRGQQVTLSCSPISGHRSVSWYQQTPGQGLQFLFEYFSETQRNKGNFPGRFSGRQFSNSRSEMNVSTLELGDSALYLCASSSQIRGGNTEAFFGQGTRLTVV.

Comments on this clone: The conserved phenylalanine or tryptophan normally closing the CDR3 is absent here, so this likely arose from a read error. The chain uses TRBV18 and TRBJ1-1, with D possibly matching TRBD1 (5 bases). Trimming pared 3 bases from V and 1 base from J, leaving 18 bases between. This CDR3 has 17 residues. Germline CDR1 and CDR2: KGHSH and LQKENI. CDR3 in amino acids: CASSPHRFGGSNTEAFS. The CDR3 DNA follows: TGTGCCAGCTCACCTCACCGTTTCGGGGGATCGAACACTGAAGCTTTCTCT.

This clone has a count of ten or more. The chain is built from TRBV20-1 and TRBJ1-5, with D tentatively TRBD1 (6 bases). Trimming stripped 2 bases from V and 0 bases from J, with 11 bases between. CDR1 is DFQATT and CDR2 is SNEGSKA in the germline V gene (reference sequence). The CDR3 runs 15 residues. CDR3 nucleotide sequence: TGCAGTGCTAGAATCGGGACATATAGCAATCAGCCCCAGCATTTT. Its protein is CSARIGTYSNQPQHF.

CDR3 residues: CATQTPAADTQYF. CDR3 DNA sequence: TGTGCCACCCAGACCCCAGCCGCAGATACGCAGTATTTT. This sequence joins TRBV6-1 and TRBJ2-3; unclear D gene. The CDR3 is 13 residues long. Trimming shortened V by 10 bases and J by 4 bases, and 15 bases separated the two germline ends. Germline values: CDR1 MNHNS, CDR2 SASEGT.

The table lists this clone with many counts. V and J are TRBV18 and TRBJ1-1, with D maybe TRBD1 (5 bases). The CDR3 covers 14 residues. With 2 bases removed from V and 5 bases from J, the gap between germline ends came to 12 bases. Per germline, CDR1 KGHSH and CDR2 LQKENI. The CDR3 is CASSPSTGHTEAFF. The DNA of the CDR3 is TGTGCCAGCTCACCATCCACTGGACATACTGAAGCTTTCTTT.

Sample share makes this clone medium-sized (0.01 to 0.1%). The chain combines TRBV30 with TRBJ1-1; no reliable D call. The CDR3 consists of 14 residues. Germline CDR1 reads GTSNPN; CDR2 reads SVGIG (reference sequence). V was cut by 1 base and J by 3 bases, with 12 bases left in between. The CDR3 nucleotides are TGTGCCTGGAGTGCCCGACCCGAGCACACTGAAGCTTTCTTT. Protein sequence: CAWSARPEHTEAFF.

The table lists this clone with many counts. The V call is TRBV7-2, the J call TRBJ1-5; D call uncertain. Germline lookup yields CDR1 SGHTA and CDR2 FQGNSA. The CDR3 extends over 14 amino acids. V lost 5 bases to trimming and J lost 9 bases, with 17 bases between them. This CDR3 is CASSLPRPGSPQHF. CDR3 sequence (DNA): TGTGCCAGCAGCCTGCCCCGTCCCGGATCGCCCCAGCATTTT.

This chain joins TRBV5-1 and TRBJ1-2; TRBD1 is a possible D gene (5 bases). The V end was cut by 4 bases, the J end by 5 bases, with 21 bases between. Germline CDR1 SGHRS, CDR2 YFSETQ. The CDR3 loop spans 16 amino acids. The CDR3 loop is CASSTVPVSRDYGYTF. The CDR3 nucleotides are TGCGCCAGCAGCACAGTTCCGGTGAGCAGGGATTATGGCTACACCTTC.

This clone was observed at least ten times. The chain combines TRBV5-1 with TRBJ2-1; 7 positions agree with TRBD2. Trimming took 4 bases from V and 5 from J; bases not matched to a gene: 9. The CDR3 is made up of 15 amino acids. The germline V gene encodes CDR1 SGHRS and CDR2 YFSETQ. The CDR3 DNA reads as TGCGCCAGCAGCCCCGGCGGGGGTAACAACAATGAGCAGTTCTTC. This codes for CASSPGGGNNNEQFF.

This clone has only a few counts. The chain carries TRBV6-6 and TRBJ1-2; maybe TRBD1 (6 bases). CDR1 and CDR2 (germline): MNHNY, SVGAGI (reference sequence). This CDR3 is built from 14 residues. Trimming pared 2 bases from V and 7 bases from J, leaving 14 bases between. The CDR3 is CASSYEAGAPGYTF. The CDR3 region has the DNA TGTGCCAGCAGTTACGAGGCGGGGGCTCCTGGCTACACCTTC.

This clone has at least ten counts. V gene TRBV7-9 combines with J gene TRBJ2-7; D uncertain. Germline lookup yields CDR1 SEHNR and CDR2 FQNEAQ (reference sequence). The CDR3 consists of 12 residues. Trimming removed 2 bases from V and 2 bases from J, with 4 bases in between. The CDR3, as DNA: TGTGCCAGCAGCTTAAACCCCTACGAGCAGTACTTC. It codes for CASSLNPYEQYF.

This clone has at least ten counts. The chain couples TRBV5-1 to TRBJ2-2; D is undetermined. This CDR3 has 14 residues. Per germline, CDR1 SGHRS and CDR2 YFSETQ. V lost 5 bases, J lost 3 bases, and 11 bases lay in between. The CDR3 spells CASRLSPDTGELFF. CDR3 bases: TGCGCCAGCAGACTTTCCCCCGACACCGGGGAGCTGTTTTTT.

This clone was recorded many times. The genes are TRBV4-1 and TRBJ2-5; 9 bases agree with TRBD2. The germline gives CDR1 MGHRA, CDR2 YSYEKL. V shed 1 base, J shed 1 base, and the junction held 4 bases outside the gene matches. The CDR3 length is 16 residues. For the CDR3, the DNA is TGCGCCAGCAGCCAAGCGGCTAGCGGGGTCCAAGAGACCCAGTACTTC. Its protein product is CASSQAASGVQETQYF.

This clone occurred many times. This chain links TRBV30 with TRBJ2-5, with TRBD2 identical over 7 bases. Germline V lookup: CDR1 GTSNPN, CDR2 SVGIG (reference sequence). With 5 bases clipped from V and 5 bases from J, the junction kept 5 bases outside the gene matches. This CDR3 is 12 amino acids long. The CDR3 spells CAWATSTETQYF. CDR3 DNA sequence: TGTGCCTGGGCGACTAGCACGGAGACCCAGTACTTC.

This clone occurred many times. The genes are TRBV20-1 and TRBJ2-1; D is perhaps TRBD2 (6 bases). The CDR3 has 12 amino acids. CDR1 is DFQATT, CDR2 SNEGSKA, per germline (reference sequence). The ends were cut back, 3 bases at V and 8 bases at J, with 11 bases in the middle. This CDR3 reads CSASGTRDEQFF. The CDR3 DNA is TGCAGTGCTAGCGGGACTCGTGATGAGCAGTTCTTC.

This clone was found many times. V and J are TRBV19 and TRBJ2-7; the D is unclear. The V end lost 2 bases, the J end lost 6 bases, and 11 bases lay between the germline ends. Germline V lookup: CDR1 LNHDA, CDR2 SQIVND (reference sequence). This CDR3 is built from 13 residues. This CDR3 reads CASSIRVTGEQYF. The CDR3 coding sequence is TGTGCCAGTAGTATAAGGGTGACCGGCGAGCAGTACTTC. Full variable domain (remainder filled in from reference TRBV19 and TRBJ2-7): DGGITQSPKYLFRKEGQNVTLSCEQNLNHDAMYWYRQDPGQGLRLIYYSQIVNDFQKGDIAEGYSVSREKKESFPLTVTSAQKNPTAFYLCASSIRVTGEQYFGPGTRLTVT.

The chain employs TRBV6-5 and TRBJ1-2; no definite D call. With 2 bases removed from V and 1 base from J, the gap between germline ends came to 17 bases. Germline-derived CDR1 and CDR2 are MNHEY and SVGAGI. The CDR3 extends over 17 amino acids. CDR3 sequence (DNA): TGTGCCAGCAGTTACCGTTACTACGGGCACCTTAACTATGGCTACACCTTC. Encoded protein: CASSYRYYGHLNYGYTF.

This clone came up many times. The gene calls are TRBV2 and TRBJ1-3, with D tentatively TRBD1 (5 bases). The CDR3 has 15 residues. V was trimmed by 1 base and J by 1 base, leaving 8 bases between them. The germline CDR1 and CDR2 sequences are SNHLY and FYNNEI. Here the CDR3 reads CASSEEGASGNTIYF. The CDR3, as DNA: TGTGCCAGCAGTGAAGAAGGGGCTTCTGGAAACACCATATATTTT.